A selection of T cell receptor beta chains follows, all from one sample in a study of identical twins. TCRdb analysed the 5' RACE reads with MiXCR anew, one entry per CDR3 protein. Of some 500,000 distinct CDR3 sequences in the sample, more than 9% were seen once. This sample also belongs to another study, concerning yellow fever vaccine responses in identical twins.

The sequencing sample was made of PBMCs. These receptors came from a woman between 18 and 30 years old in good health. CDR3s include the opening cysteine and the closing phenylalanine or tryptophan. The order of the fields is D gene, J gene, V gene, clone size, CDR3 protein, CDR3 DNA. A D gene is named only where the DNA matches it firmly. Where a row states a size, it is once, few, many or the class of an expanded clone; other rows omit it.

d_call: TRBD2; j_call: TRBJ2-1; v_call: TRBV29-1; clone_size: few; cdr3_aa: CSVPISGRNRNEQFF; cdr3_nt: TGCAGCGTACCTATTAGCGGGAGAAATAGAAATGAGCAGTTCTTC
d_call: TRBD2; j_call: TRBJ2-1; v_call: TRBV27; clone_size: few; cdr3_aa: CASSSGLAGFEQFF; cdr3_nt: TGTGCCAGCAGTTCGGGACTAGCGGGCTTCGAGCAGTTCTTC
d_call: NA; j_call: TRBJ2-1; v_call: TRBV6-5; clone_size: NA; cdr3_aa: CASSYRQHNEQFF; cdr3_nt: TGTGCCAGCAGTTATCGGCAGCACAATGAGCAGTTCTTC
d_call: TRBD1; j_call: TRBJ2-3; v_call: TRBV20-1; clone_size: many; cdr3_aa: CSARDQGAYGDTQYF; cdr3_nt: TGCAGTGCTAGAGATCAGGGGGCTTATGGAGATACGCAGTATTTT
d_call: TRBD1; j_call: TRBJ2-2; v_call: TRBV20-1; clone_size: NA; cdr3_aa: CSARDLGQGETTGELFF; cdr3_nt: TGCAGTGCTAGAGATTTGGGACAGGGGGAGACCACCGGGGAGCTGTTTTTT
d_call: TRBD2; j_call: TRBJ2-1; v_call: TRBV5-5; clone_size: few; cdr3_aa: CASSLAREPTYNEQFF; cdr3_nt: TGTGCCAGCAGCTTGGCGCGGGAGCCCACCTACAATGAGCAGTTCTTC
d_call: TRBD1; j_call: TRBJ1-2; v_call: TRBV20-1; clone_size: many; cdr3_aa: CSADEQGAGYGYTF; cdr3_nt: TGCAGTGCGGATGAACAGGGGGCAGGGTATGGCTACACCTTC
d_call: NA; j_call: TRBJ1-2; v_call: TRBV9; clone_size: NA; cdr3_aa: CASSPGGFYGYTF; cdr3_nt: TGTGCCAGCAGCCCTGGGGGGTTCTACGGCTACACCTTC
d_call: TRBD2; j_call: TRBJ2-1; v_call: TRBV12-3/TRBV12-4; clone_size: many; cdr3_aa: CASSLGSGGLPYNEQFF; cdr3_nt: TGTGCCAGCAGTTTGGGTAGCGGGGGGCTTCCCTACAATGAGCAGTTCTTC
d_call: TRBD2; j_call: TRBJ2-7; v_call: TRBV7-9; clone_size: many; cdr3_aa: CASGTSVTYEQYF; cdr3_nt: TGTGCCAGCGGGACTAGCGTGACCTACGAGCAGTACTTC
d_call: NA; j_call: TRBJ2-1; v_call: TRBV5-6; clone_size: NA; cdr3_aa: CASEALGSSYNEQFF; cdr3_nt: TGTGCCAGCGAGGCGTTGGGGAGCTCCTACAATGAGCAGTTCTTC
d_call: TRBD2; j_call: TRBJ2-1; v_call: TRBV20-1; clone_size: many; cdr3_aa: CSARRRTSGTPEQFF; cdr3_nt: TGCAGTGCTAGACGGCGGACTAGCGGGACGCCTGAGCAGTTCTTC
d_call: NA; j_call: TRBJ2-7; v_call: TRBV4-1; clone_size: NA; cdr3_aa: CASSPPGAISYEQYF; cdr3_nt: TGCGCCAGCAGCCCTCCAGGGGCCATCTCCTACGAGCAGTACTTC
d_call: TRBD1; j_call: TRBJ2-1; v_call: TRBV6-1; clone_size: few; cdr3_aa: CASSPWTGSTYNEQFF; cdr3_nt: TGTGCCAGCAGCCCTTGGACAGGGTCGACCTACAATGAGCAGTTCTTC
d_call: TRBD2; j_call: TRBJ2-7; v_call: TRBV11-2; clone_size: many; cdr3_aa: CASSRLAALEQYF; cdr3_nt: TGTGCCAGCAGCCGTCTAGCGGCATTGGAGCAGTACTTC
d_call: TRBD1; j_call: TRBJ2-3; v_call: TRBV7-9; clone_size: NA; cdr3_aa: CASSFTGGSRDTQYF; cdr3_nt: TGTGCCAGCAGCTTCACAGGGGGCTCGAGAGATACGCAGTATTTT
d_call: NA; j_call: TRBJ2-2; v_call: TRBV25-1; clone_size: many; cdr3_aa: CASSEVSAGELFF; cdr3_nt: TGTGCCAGCAGTGAAGTATCAGCCGGGGAGCTGTTTTTT
d_call: TRBD1; j_call: TRBJ1-5; v_call: TRBV6-7; clone_size: few; cdr3_aa: CASSYKGQGNQPQHF; cdr3_nt: TGTGCCAGCAGTTACAAGGGACAGGGAAATCAGCCCCAGCATTTT
d_call: NA; j_call: TRBJ2-1; v_call: TRBV5-6; clone_size: NA; cdr3_aa: CASSLGRLPDNEQFF; cdr3_nt: TGTGCCAGCAGCTTGGGGCGACTACCTGACAATGAGCAGTTCTTC
d_call: TRBD2; j_call: TRBJ2-5; v_call: TRBV7-2; clone_size: NA; cdr3_aa: CASSYRTSGGFSQYF; cdr3_nt: TGTGCCAGCAGCTACCGGACTAGCGGGGGGTTTTCCCAGTACTTC
d_call: NA; j_call: TRBJ1-3; v_call: TRBV7-2; clone_size: NA; cdr3_aa: CASSLGSAFSGNTIYF; cdr3_nt: TGTGCCAGCAGCTTAGGGTCAGCCTTCTCTGGAAACACTATATATTTT
d_call: NA; j_call: TRBJ1-5; v_call: TRBV5-1; clone_size: many; cdr3_aa: CASSLDQGSNQPQHF; cdr3_nt: TGCGCCAGCAGCTTGGATCAGGGTAGCAATCAGCCCCAGCATTTT
d_call: NA; j_call: TRBJ2-7; v_call: TRBV5-1; clone_size: few; cdr3_aa: CASSFGGGRSVEQYF; cdr3_nt: TGCGCCAGCAGTTTTGGAGGGGGGCGGTCAGTCGAGCAGTACTTC
d_call: NA; j_call: TRBJ2-1; v_call: TRBV10-3; clone_size: NA; cdr3_aa: CAISGSHNEQFF; cdr3_nt: TGTGCCATCAGTGGGTCACACAATGAGCAGTTCTTC
d_call: TRBD1; j_call: TRBJ2-2; v_call: TRBV5-1; clone_size: many; cdr3_aa: CASRGDRNPGELFF; cdr3_nt: TGCGCCAGCAGGGGGGACAGGAACCCCGGGGAGCTGTTTTTT
d_call: NA; j_call: TRBJ1-4; v_call: TRBV12-3/TRBV12-4; clone_size: many; cdr3_aa: CASSPRTATNEKLFF; cdr3_nt: TGTGCCAGCAGTCCAAGGACAGCAACTAATGAAAAACTGTTTTTT
d_call: TRBD1; j_call: TRBJ2-7; v_call: TRBV5-1; clone_size: NA; cdr3_aa: CASSPMTGEYEQYF; cdr3_nt: TGCGCCAGCAGCCCGATGACAGGGGAATACGAGCAGTACTTC
d_call: TRBD2; j_call: TRBJ2-2; v_call: TRBV5-1; clone_size: many; cdr3_aa: CASSLGLAANTGELFF; cdr3_nt: TGCGCCAGCAGCTTGGGACTAGCGGCAAACACCGGGGAGCTGTTTTTT
d_call: NA; j_call: TRBJ2-7; v_call: TRBV7-9; clone_size: NA; cdr3_aa: CASSSPPPDEQYF; cdr3_nt: TGTGCCAGCAGCTCCCCCCCGCCAGACGAGCAGTACTTC
d_call: NA; j_call: TRBJ2-3; v_call: TRBV15; clone_size: few; cdr3_aa: CATSRAPAKADTQYF; cdr3_nt: TGTGCCACCAGCAGAGCCCCAGCCAAGGCAGATACGCAGTATTTT
d_call: NA; j_call: TRBJ2-6; v_call: TRBV20-1; clone_size: few; cdr3_aa: CSARDPTTSGANVLTF; cdr3_nt: TGCAGTGCTAGAGATCCCACCACCTCTGGGGCCAACGTCCTGACTTTC
d_call: TRBD2; j_call: TRBJ2-1; v_call: TRBV12-3/TRBV12-4; clone_size: NA; cdr3_aa: CASSLEAGAEQFF; cdr3_nt: TGTGCCAGCAGTTTAGAAGCGGGAGCTGAGCAGTTCTTC